One and the same sample provided the 27 T cell receptor beta chains below, sequenced in a study of cytomegalovirus exposure and HLA in healthy donors. PCR involved 60 Vbeta and 13 Jbeta primers. Some clones are missing from TCRdb's copy, which holds only in-frame ones; the method was immunoSEQ multiplex PCR. The repertoire consists of tens of thousands of clones, with roughly three quarters occurring once and the leading ten covering 20% to 25%. The sequenced material came from PBMCs. These receptor sequences come from a woman aged 45 to 65 in good health and CMV-seropositive.

The chain's CDR3 is CSVDNGVSSQRTEAFF. The CDR3, as DNA: TGCAGCGTTGATAACGGGGTATCCTCCCAACGAACTGAAGCTTTCTTT. The chain couples TRBV29-1 to TRBJ1-1; D is uncertain. CDR1 is SQVTM, CDR2 ANQGSEA, per germline. The CDR3 runs 16 residues. Between the trimmed V and J ends, which lost 3 bases and 5 bases, there was a span of 22 bases. Using reference TRBV29-1 and TRBJ1-1 for the parts outside the CDR3, the full variable domain is SAVISQKPSRDICQRGTSLTIQCQVDSQVTMMFWYRQQPGQSLTLIATANQGSEATYESGFVIDKFPISRPNLTFSTLTVSNMSPEDSSIYLCSVDNGVSSQRTEAFFGQGTRLTVV.

The rearrangement joins TRBV29-1 to TRBJ2-7, with 8 nucleotides matching TRBD1. Germline CDR1 and CDR2: SQVTM and ANQGSEA. This CDR3 is built from 14 residues. The trim removed 4 bases at V and 7 bases at J, leaving 12 bases unmatched. The CDR3 DNA reads as TGCAGCGTTGCTGGTGCGACAGGGGCCCTTGAGCAGTACTTC. Amino acid sequence: CSVAGATGALEQYF.

This chain uses TRBV11-2 with TRBJ2-1; D is unclear. Germline values: CDR1 SGHAT, CDR2 FQNNGV. V lost 0 bases to trimming and J lost 1 base, with 7 bases between them. The CDR3 runs 15 residues. CDR3 sequence: CASSLELSSYNEQFF. DNA of the CDR3: TGTGCCAGCAGCTTAGAGCTGAGTTCCTACAATGAGCAGTTCTTC.

This clone turned up a few times. CDR3 nucleotides: TGTGCCAGCAGCCCCAGACAGGGGGGAGAGAAAAACATTCAGTACTTC. Translated, it gives CASSPRQGGEKNIQYF. The rearrangement joins TRBV9 to TRBJ2-4, with 9 bases fitting TRBD1. Per the germline V gene, CDR1 is SGDLS and CDR2 is YYNGEE. The CDR3 consists of 16 residues. Trimming removed 4 bases from V and 4 bases from J; junction bases left unmatched: 9.

This chain uses TRBV11-2 with TRBJ1-1, with 7 nucleotides matching TRBD1. With 4 bases clipped from V and 3 bases from J, the junction kept 8 bases outside the gene matches. CDR1 is SGHAT, CDR2 FQNNGV, per germline. This CDR3 has 15 amino acids. The chain's CDR3 is CASSSTQGWYTEAFF. The CDR3 DNA sequence: TGTGCCAGCAGCTCCACACAGGGGTGGTACACTGAAGCTTTCTTT.

J is TRBJ1-1 and V is TRBV11-2; D is unclear. The length of the CDR3 is 12 residues. Germline assignment: CDR1 SGHAT and CDR2 FQNNGV. Trimming pared 3 bases from V and 7 bases from J, leaving 9 bases between. CDR3 DNA: TGTGCCAGCAGCTTTGATCGAGTTGAAGCTTTCTTT. This translates into CASSFDRVEAFF.

The rearrangement joins TRBV19 to TRBJ2-5; D possibly corresponds to TRBD1 (6 bases). Between the trimmed V and J ends, which lost 5 bases and 0 bases, there was a span of 13 bases. CDR1 is LNHDA, CDR2 SQIVND, per germline (reference sequence). The CDR3 is made up of 15 amino acids. CDR3 nucleotides: TGTGCCAGTAGTGCAGCACAGGGCAACCAAGAGACCCAGTACTTC. It codes for CASSAAQGNQETQYF. The full variable domain, in which reference TRBV19 and TRBJ2-5 provide the parts outside the CDR3, is DGGITQSPKYLFRKEGQNVTLSCEQNLNHDAMYWYRQDPGQGLRLIYYSQIVNDFQKGDIAEGYSVSREKKESFPLTVTSAQKNPTAFYLCASSAAQGNQETQYFGPGTRLLVL.

The chain is built from TRBV30 and TRBJ1-2; 7 bases agree with TRBD1. Germline V CDR1 and CDR2: GTSNPN, SVGIG (reference sequence). The CDR3 totals 12 residues. V lost 3 bases and J lost 2; bases outside the gene matches: 0. In DNA, the CDR3 is TGTGCCTGGAGGACAGGGAACTATGGCTACACCTTC. Translating it yields CAWRTGNYGYTF.

The table lists this clone with a count of one. The gene calls are TRBV7-3 and TRBJ2-1, with 12 bases that match TRBD2. Germline V CDR1 and CDR2: SGHTA, FQGTGA. Trimming removed 4 bases from V and 10 bases from J; junction bases left unmatched: 8. This CDR3 is built from 15 residues. CDR3 region: CASSSTSGGREEQFF. CDR3 bases: TGTGCCAGCAGCTCTACTAGCGGGGGGCGGGAAGAGCAGTTCTTC.

The chain has TRBV6-5 and TRBJ1-1; D is unclear. CDR3 length equals 14 residues. CDR1 and CDR2 from the germline V gene are MNHEY and SVGAGI. Trimming cost V 4 bases and J 1 base, with 10 bases left between them. The CDR3 sequence is CASSLAARNTEAFF. The DNA of the CDR3 is TGTGCCAGCAGTTTAGCAGCGAGGAACACTGAAGCTTTCTTT.

The V and J genes are TRBV18 and TRBJ1-3; 7 nucleotides match TRBD1. From germline, CDR1 is KGHSH and CDR2 LQKENI. CDR3 length: 14 amino acids. V gave up 6 bases and J gave up 8 bases; unmatched junction bases: 10. The CDR3 region is CASSGQQFGDTIYF. The CDR3 DNA reads as TGTGCCAGCTCGGGACAGCAGTTTGGGGACACCATATATTTT.

The chain uses TRBV19 and TRBJ1-2, with 9 bases that match TRBD1. CDR3 length equals 15 residues. V gave up 6 bases and J gave up 4 bases; unmatched junction bases: 9. In germline, CDR1 is LNHDA, CDR2 SQIVND (reference sequence). CDR3 bases: TGTGCCAGTAGCCGGGACAGGGCATCTACCTATGGCTACACCTTC. Translated, it gives CASSRDRASTYGYTF.

V is TRBV10-1 and J is TRBJ2-1; TRBD1 agrees at 9 bases. The germline gives CDR1 WNHNN, CDR2 SYGVQD (reference sequence). The CDR3 covers 15 residues. V gave up 6 bases and J gave up 6 bases; unmatched junction bases: 9. CDR3 in DNA: TGCGCCAGCAGAGGGGACAGGGCCCTTAGCAATGAGCAGTTCTTC. Translation gives CASRGDRALSNEQFF.

J is TRBJ1-4 and V is TRBV30; 7 nucleotides agree with TRBD1. Trimming at V came to 8 bases and at J to 7 bases, leaving 7 bases not matched to a gene. This CDR3 has 12 amino acids. In germline, CDR1 is GTSNPN, CDR2 SVGIG (reference sequence). As DNA, the CDR3 is TGTGCCCAGGAGGGGGCCGGTGAAAAACTGTTTTTT. Encoded protein: CAQEGAGEKLFF. The complete variable domain, with remaining parts taken from reference TRBV30 and TRBJ1-4, reads SQTIHQWPATLVQPVGSPLSLECTVEGTSNPNLYWYRQAAGRGLQLLFYSVGIGQISSEVPQNLSASRPQDRQFILSSKKLLLSDSGFYLCAQEGAGEKLFFGSGTQLSVL.

The V and J genes are TRBV7-8 and TRBJ1-1, with D possibly matching TRBD1 (5 bases). This CDR3 is 19 amino acids long. Per the germline V gene, CDR1 is SGHVS and CDR2 is FQNEAQ. The V and J ends lost 5 bases and 1 base respectively, with 26 bases between them. The CDR3 loop is CASSLIPGGGASPNTEAFF. The CDR3 bases are TGTGCCAGCAGCCTTATCCCGGGTGGAGGGGCCTCACCGAACACTGAAGCTTTCTTT.

The chain is built from TRBV6-1 and TRBJ2-7, with 9 bases identical to TRBD1. Germline-derived CDR1 and CDR2 are MNHNS and SASEGT. CDR3 length: 12 residues. V gave up 8 bases and J gave up 5 bases; unmatched junction bases: 4. The DNA of the CDR3 is TGTGCCAGCGGCGGGACAGGGCACGAGCAGTACGTC. Protein sequence: CASGGTGHEQYV.

A remark on this clone: Compared with germline, one end of the junction differs, possibly owing to a read error. The rearrangement joins TRBV7-9 to TRBJ1-2; 8 nucleotides match TRBD1. This CDR3 is 13 amino acids long. Germline values: CDR1 SEHNR, CDR2 FQNEAQ (reference sequence). The CDR3 region has the DNA TGTTCCAGCAGCCAGGACAGGGTCCTCCGCTACACCTTC. This translates into CSSSQDRVLRYTF.

In DNA form, the CDR3 reads TGTGCCAGCAGCTTGCAGGGCCTTAACTATGGCTACACCTTC. Its translation is CASSLQGLNYGYTF. This rearrangement joins TRBV5-4 to TRBJ1-2, with D perhaps matching TRBD1 (5 bases). Germline loops: CDR1 SGHNT, CDR2 YYREEE (reference sequence). V lost 1 base and J 1 base, leaving 8 bases between the germline ends. CDR3 size: 14 residues.

The chain recombines TRBV11-2 with TRBJ1-2; 7 positions match TRBD1. V dropped 4 bases and J dropped 2; count of bases not matched to a gene: 7. The length of the CDR3 is 15 residues. CDR1 is SGHAT, CDR2 FQNNGV, per germline. The CDR3 nucleotides are TGTGCCAGCAGCTCGACGACAGGGCAAAACTATGGCTACACCTTC. Protein: CASSSTTGQNYGYTF.

V usage is TRBV12-5 and J usage is TRBJ1-1; the D is unclear. V shed 1 base and J shed 6 bases, with 12 bases lying between them. This CDR3 comprises 14 residues. Germline values: CDR1 LGHNT, CDR2 FRNRAP. CDR3 sequence reads: CASGLALQAPEAFF. The CDR3, as DNA: TGTGCTAGTGGTTTGGCCCTCCAGGCTCCTGAAGCTTTCTTT.

The rearrangement links TRBV6-5 to TRBJ2-3; maybe TRBD1 (6 bases). The CDR3 totals 12 residues. Per the germline V gene, CDR1 is MNHEY and CDR2 is SVGAGI. Trimming left V 6 bases short and J 13 bases short, with 17 bases between. CDR3 region: CASSRDDRLKYF. Written as DNA, the CDR3 is TGTGCCAGCAGCCGCGACGACAGGTTGAAGTATTTT.

The genes are TRBV9 and TRBJ2-7; D gene unclear. From germline, CDR1 is SGDLS and CDR2 YYNGEE. This CDR3 is built from 14 residues. Trimming took off 4 bases at V and 3 bases at J, with 14 bases between the two ends. CDR3 DNA sequence: TGTGCCAGCAGCCCTTGCCGGGTAAACTACGAGCAGTACGTC. Translating gives CASSPCRVNYEQYV.

This clone was seen more than once but under ten times. The gene calls are TRBV7-9 and TRBJ2-7; the D is unclear. The CDR3 extends over 14 amino acids. CDR1 is SEHNR, CDR2 FQNEAQ, per germline (reference sequence). Trimming stripped 4 bases from V and 0 bases from J, with 10 bases between. The CDR3 DNA is TGTGCCAGCAGCTCACAGCATAGCTCCTACGAGCAGTACTTC. Encoded protein: CASSSQHSSYEQYF. The full variable domain, completed using reference TRBV7-9 and TRBJ2-7, is DTGVSQNPRHKITKRGQNVTFRCDPISEHNRLYWYRQTLGQGPEFLTYFQNEAQLEKSRLLSDRFSAERPKGSFSTLEIQRTEQGDSAMYLCASSSQHSSYEQYFGPGTRLTVT.

The rearrangement joins TRBV9 to TRBJ1-2, with 7 bases identical to TRBD1. The junction had 8 bases not matched to a gene; V was cut back by 4 bases and J by 5 bases. The CDR3 consists of 14 residues. The V gene's germline CDR1 is SGDLS and CDR2 YYNGEE. CDR3 sequence reads: CASSQNRGGYGYTF. CDR3 DNA: TGTGCCAGCAGCCAAAACAGGGGCGGATATGGCTACACCTTC.

The V gene is TRBV7-6, the J gene TRBJ2-2, with 10 bases matching TRBD2. Germline CDR1 reads SGHVS; CDR2 reads FNYEAQ. This CDR3 has 18 amino acids. V lost 0 bases, J lost 7 bases, and 11 bases stayed unmatched. The chain's CDR3 is CASSLALSLAGEIGELFF. The CDR3 DNA follows: TGTGCCAGCAGCTTAGCGCTAAGTCTAGCGGGAGAAATCGGGGAGCTGTTTTTT.

The rearrangement uses TRBV5-1 and TRBJ1-4, with 8 bases matching TRBD1. The CDR3 consists of 14 residues. The V segment lost 3 bases and the J segment 7 bases; nucleotides outside the gene matches: 5. Germline V gives CDR1 SGHRS, CDR2 YFSETQ. DNA for the CDR3: TGCGCCAGCAGCTCGGACAGGGAGGGTGAAAAACTGTTTTTT. It yields the protein CASSSDREGEKLFF.

The chain employs TRBV4-1 and TRBJ2-1; 8 bases map to TRBD2. V shed 1 base, J shed 6 bases, and the junction held 8 bases outside the gene matches. CDR1 MGHRA and CDR2 YSYEKL come from the germline V gene. The CDR3 runs 16 residues. The CDR3 nucleotides read TGCGCCAGCAGCCAAGTCTCGGGACTAGTTGCCAATGAGCAGTTCTTC. Its protein is CASSQVSGLVANEQFF.